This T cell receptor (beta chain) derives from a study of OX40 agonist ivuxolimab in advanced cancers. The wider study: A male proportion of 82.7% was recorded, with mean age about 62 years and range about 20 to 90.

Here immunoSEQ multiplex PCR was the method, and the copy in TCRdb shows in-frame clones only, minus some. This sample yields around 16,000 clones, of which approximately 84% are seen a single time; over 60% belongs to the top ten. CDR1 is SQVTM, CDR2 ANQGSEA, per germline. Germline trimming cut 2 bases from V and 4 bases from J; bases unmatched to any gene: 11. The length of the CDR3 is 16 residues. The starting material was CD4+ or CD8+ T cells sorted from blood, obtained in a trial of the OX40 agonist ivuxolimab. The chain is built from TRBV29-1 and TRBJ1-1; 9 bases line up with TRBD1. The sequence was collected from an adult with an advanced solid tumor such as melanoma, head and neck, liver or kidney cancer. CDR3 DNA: TGCAGCGTTGAACCCGCTCCAGGACAGGGGAGCACTGAAGCTTTCTTT. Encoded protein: CSVEPAPGQGSTEAFF.